This T cell receptor beta chain is drawn from a study of tumor and adjacent non-tumor tissue in lung cancer. This sample's RNA came from whole unsorted tissue. TCRbeta libraries were built with three rounds of nested PCR, modified from ARM-PCR. From the multiplex PCR reads, TCRdb called clonotypes with MiXCR, one entry per CDR3 protein. The sample shows tens of thousands of distinct CDR3 sequences, about 80% of them seen only once. This CDR3 spans 15 amino acids. CDR1 is DFQATT and CDR2 is SNEGSKA in the germline V gene (reference sequence). Note on this clonotype: The junction does not match germline at one end; this may be a read error.

This TCR was recovered from a man in his 60s with non-small cell lung cancer. This chain uses TRBV20-1 with TRBJ2-7, with 8 bases matching TRBD2. The specimen was lung tumor tissue. The chain's CDR3 is CSAAGISGASHEQYF. The CDR3 nucleotides are TGTAGTGCCGCCGGGATTAGCGGGGCTTCCCACGAGCAGTACTTC.